Listed below are T cell receptor beta chains from one sample, sequenced in a study of monozygotic twins with cystic fibrosis. The data were produced by immunoSEQ multiplex PCR, yet TCRdb's version contains in-frame clones alone and is incomplete. This sample has about 30,000 clones, with around nine tenths found just once. Sequences were obtained from blood. The receptors shown here come from a girl aged 2 to 9 with cystic fibrosis. The CDR3 runs from the conserved cysteine through the conserved F or W. The D gene is left open where the match is weak. Clone sizes are given selectively: once, few, many, or a class where the clone is expanded.

. | . | TRBJ1-1 | TRBV27 | CASSFSFRTTIFEAFF | TGTGCCAGCAGTTTTAGCTTCAGGACAACCATATTTGAAGCTTTCTTT
TRBD1 | . | TRBJ1-2 | TRBV7-2 | CASSLAGQGDGYTF | TGTGCCAGCAGCTTAGCAGGTCAGGGGGATGGCTACACCTTC
. | . | TRBJ2-7 | TRBV7-2 | CASSLAPATEYEQYF | TGTGCCAGCAGCTTAGCCCCCGCGACAGAATACGAGCAGTACTTC
. | . | TRBJ2-7 | TRBV6-6 | CASSYQGHVGEQYF | TGTGCCAGCAGTTATCAAGGACACGTAGGTGAGCAGTACTTC
. | . | TRBJ2-2 | TRBV30 | CAWSVLGTRGELFF | TGTGCCTGGAGTGTACTAGGGACGCGAGGGGAGCTGTTTTTT
TRBD1 | . | TRBJ2-3 | TRBV11-1 | CASSSWTGAADTQYF | TGTGCCAGCAGCTCCTGGACAGGGGCGGCAGATACGCAGTATTTT
. | . | TRBJ1-1 | TRBV6-5 | CASTPLALPNTEAFF | TGTGCCAGCACACCCTTAGCACTACCGAACACTGAAGCTTTCTTT
. | . | TRBJ1-1 | TRBV19 | CASSGVANTEAFF | TGTGCCAGTAGTGGCGTAGCAAACACTGAAGCTTTCTTT
TRBD1 | . | TRBJ1-6 | TRBV27 | CASSLNDRGMSPLHF | TGTGCCAGCAGTTTAAACGACAGGGGAATGTCACCCCTCCACTTT
. | . | TRBJ2-3 | TRBV5-1 | CASSLERAGDTQYF | TGCGCCAGCAGCTTGGAGCGGGCGGGAGATACGCAGTATTTT
. | . | TRBJ2-1 | TRBV6-5 | CASSYSSYNEQFF | TGTGCCAGCAGTTACAGCTCCTACAATGAGCAGTTCTTC
. | few | TRBJ2-5 | TRBV6-5 | CASILGEQETQYF | TGTGCCAGCATCCTGGGTGAGCAAGAGACCCAGTACTTC
. | . | TRBJ1-4 | TRBV2 | CASSEQGVNEKLFF | TGTGCCAGCAGTGAACAAGGGGTGAATGAAAAACTGTTTTTT
. | . | TRBJ1-6 | TRBV4-1 | CASSQSEGKNSPLHF | TGCGCCAGCAGCCAAAGTGAAGGGAAAAATTCACCCCTCCACTTT
. | . | TRBJ2-2 | TRBV7-2 | CASSPMGELFF | TGTGCCAGCAGCCCGATGGGGGAGCTGTTTTTT
. | . | TRBJ2-7 | TRBV19 | CASSMGNGYEQYF | TGTGCCAGTAGTATGGGTAACGGCTACGAGCAGTACTTC
. | . | TRBJ2-1 | TRBV15 | CATSRVLGEQFF | TGTGCCACCAGCAGAGTCCTCGGTGAGCAGTTCTTC
. | . | TRBJ1-1 | TRBV6-5 | CASSYTREAEAFF | TGTGCCAGCAGTTACACGCGGGAGGCTGAAGCTTTCTTT
. | . | TRBJ2-7 | TRBV19 | CASSRGLGGGNYEQYF | TGTGCCAGTAGCCGGGGCCTAGGGGGAGGTAATTACGAGCAGTACTTC
. | . | TRBJ1-1 | TRBV5-1 | CASSETGGVPNTEAFF | TGCGCCAGCAGCGAAACAGGAGGGGTGCCGAACACTGAAGCTTTCTTT
. | . | TRBJ2-4 | TRBV5-4 | CASSLGGAEGNIQYF | TGTGCCAGCAGCTTGGGCGGGGCTGAAGGAAACATTCAGTACTTC
. | . | TRBJ2-2 | TRBV5-1 | CASSLANGAGELFF | TGCGCCAGCAGCTTGGCCAACGGGGCCGGGGAGCTGTTTTTT
. | once | TRBJ2-1 | TRBV6-6 | CASSLRGGYNEQFF | TGTGCCAGCAGTCTCAGGGGGGGATACAATGAGCAGTTCTTC
. | few | TRBJ2-7 | TRBV25-1 | CASRGDSAEQYF | TGTGCCAGCAGGGGGGATAGTGCCGAGCAGTACTTC
. | . | TRBJ1-2 | TRBV19 | CASYTGDYGYTF | TGTGCCAGCTATACAGGTGACTATGGCTACACCTTC
TRBD2 | . | TRBJ2-5 | TRBV12-5 | CASGLGGGQETQYF | TGTGCTAGTGGTCTTGGGGGGGGACAAGAGACCCAGTACTTC